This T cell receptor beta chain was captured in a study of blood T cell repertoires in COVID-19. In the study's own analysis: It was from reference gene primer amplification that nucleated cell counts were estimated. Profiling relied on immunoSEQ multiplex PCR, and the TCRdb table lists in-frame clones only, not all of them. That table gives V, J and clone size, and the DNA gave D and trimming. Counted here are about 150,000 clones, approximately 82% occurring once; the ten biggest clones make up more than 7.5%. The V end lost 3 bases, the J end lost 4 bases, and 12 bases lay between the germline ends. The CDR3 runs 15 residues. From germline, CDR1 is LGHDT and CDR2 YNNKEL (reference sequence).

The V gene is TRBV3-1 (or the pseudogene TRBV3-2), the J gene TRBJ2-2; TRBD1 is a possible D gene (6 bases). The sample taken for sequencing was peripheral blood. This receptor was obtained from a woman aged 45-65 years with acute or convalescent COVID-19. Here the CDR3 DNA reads TGTGCCAGCAGCCACTACAGGGAGTCCACCGGGGAGCTGTTTTTT. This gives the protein CASSHYRESTGELFF.